The T cell receptor beta chain described here comes from a study of blood T cells in healthy people across ages. The authors ran a second PCR of roughly 6 to 12 cycles using a sample-barcoded 5' primer and a J-beta primer mix. TCRdb re-called the 5' RACE reads through MiXCR, storing one row per CDR3 protein. In the table there are about 1.7 million distinct CDR3 sequences, approximately 28% of which are singletons. This clonotype occurred a few times. V lost 6 bases, J lost 8 bases, and 13 bases lay in between. This CDR3 contains 12 residues. Sequenced sample: blood. This receptor was identified in a woman aged 25 to 39 in good health. The chain couples TRBV12-3 or TRBV12-4 to TRBJ1-1, with D possibly being TRBD1 (5 bases). Here the CDR3 reads CASSRRGIEAFF. As DNA, the CDR3 is TGTGCCAGCAGCCGGAGGGGTATCGAAGCTTTCTTT.